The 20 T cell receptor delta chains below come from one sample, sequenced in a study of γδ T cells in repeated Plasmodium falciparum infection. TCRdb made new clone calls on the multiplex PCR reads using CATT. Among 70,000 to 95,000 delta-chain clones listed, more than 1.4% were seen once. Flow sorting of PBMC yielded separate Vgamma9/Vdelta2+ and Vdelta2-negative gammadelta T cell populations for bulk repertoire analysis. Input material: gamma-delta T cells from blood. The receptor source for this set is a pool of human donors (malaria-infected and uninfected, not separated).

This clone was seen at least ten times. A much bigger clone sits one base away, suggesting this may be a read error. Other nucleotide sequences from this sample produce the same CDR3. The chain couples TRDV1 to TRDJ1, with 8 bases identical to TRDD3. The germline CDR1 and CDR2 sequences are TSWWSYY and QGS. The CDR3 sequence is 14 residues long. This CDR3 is CALERTGGPDKLIF. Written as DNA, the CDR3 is TGTGCTCTTGAGCGAACTGGGGGCCCTGATAAACTAATCTTT.

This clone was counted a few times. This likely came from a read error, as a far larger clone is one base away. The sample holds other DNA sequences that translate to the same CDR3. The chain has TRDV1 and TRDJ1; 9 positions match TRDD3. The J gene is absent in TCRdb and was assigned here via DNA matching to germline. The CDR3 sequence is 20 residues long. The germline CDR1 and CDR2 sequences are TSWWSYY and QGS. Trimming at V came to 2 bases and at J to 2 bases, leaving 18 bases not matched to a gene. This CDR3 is CALGEIGTYWGTRYTDKLIF. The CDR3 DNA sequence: TGTGCTCTTGGGGAAATCGGGACATACTGGGGGACAAGGTATACCGATAAACTCATCTTT.

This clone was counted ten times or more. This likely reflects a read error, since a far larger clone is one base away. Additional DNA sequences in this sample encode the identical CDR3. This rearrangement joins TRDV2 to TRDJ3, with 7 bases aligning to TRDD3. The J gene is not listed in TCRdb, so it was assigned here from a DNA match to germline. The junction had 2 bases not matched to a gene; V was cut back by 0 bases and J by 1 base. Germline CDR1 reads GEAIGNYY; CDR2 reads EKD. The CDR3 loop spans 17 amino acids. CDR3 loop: CACDTWGSSWDTRQMFF. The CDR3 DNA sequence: TGTGCCTGTGACACCTGGGGGAGTTCCTGGGACACCCGACAGATGTTTTTC.

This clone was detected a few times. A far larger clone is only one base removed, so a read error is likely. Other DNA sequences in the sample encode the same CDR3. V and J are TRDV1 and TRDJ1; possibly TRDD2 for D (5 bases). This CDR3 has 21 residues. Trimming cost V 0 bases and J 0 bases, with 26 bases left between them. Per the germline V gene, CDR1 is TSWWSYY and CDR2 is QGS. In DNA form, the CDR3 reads TGTGCTCTTGGGGAACTGGGCCTCCTCCTTCTTACGGGAAGGTACACCGATAAACTCATCTTT. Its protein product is CALGELGLLLLTGRYTDKLIF.

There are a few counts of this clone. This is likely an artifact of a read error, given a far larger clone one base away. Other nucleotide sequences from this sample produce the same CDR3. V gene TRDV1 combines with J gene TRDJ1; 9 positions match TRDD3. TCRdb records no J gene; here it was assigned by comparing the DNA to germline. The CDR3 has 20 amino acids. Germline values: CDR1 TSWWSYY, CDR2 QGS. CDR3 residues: CALGEASTYCRGYGLDKLIF. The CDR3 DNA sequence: TGCGCTCTTGGGGAAGCTAGTACCTACTGTAGGGGATACGGGCTCGATAAACTCATCTTT.

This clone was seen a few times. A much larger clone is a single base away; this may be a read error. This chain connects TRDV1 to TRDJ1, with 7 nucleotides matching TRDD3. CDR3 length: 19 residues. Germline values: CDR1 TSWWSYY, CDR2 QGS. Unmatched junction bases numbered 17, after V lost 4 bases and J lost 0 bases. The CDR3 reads CALGVLGLRNWGYTDKLIF. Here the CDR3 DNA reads TGTGCTCTTGGGGTTCTGGGGCTACGGAACTGGGGCTACACCGATAAACTCATCTTT.

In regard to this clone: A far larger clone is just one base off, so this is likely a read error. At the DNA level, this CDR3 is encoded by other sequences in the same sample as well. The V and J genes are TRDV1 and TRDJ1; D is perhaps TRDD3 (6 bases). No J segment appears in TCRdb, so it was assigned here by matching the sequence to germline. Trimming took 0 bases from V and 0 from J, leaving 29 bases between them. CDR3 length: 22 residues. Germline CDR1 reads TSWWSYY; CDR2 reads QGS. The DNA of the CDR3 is TGTGCTCTTGGGGAACTTTCGCCTGCCTACGCCTGGAGGATACCATACACCGATAAACTCATCTTT. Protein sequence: CALGELSPAYAWRIPYTDKLIF.

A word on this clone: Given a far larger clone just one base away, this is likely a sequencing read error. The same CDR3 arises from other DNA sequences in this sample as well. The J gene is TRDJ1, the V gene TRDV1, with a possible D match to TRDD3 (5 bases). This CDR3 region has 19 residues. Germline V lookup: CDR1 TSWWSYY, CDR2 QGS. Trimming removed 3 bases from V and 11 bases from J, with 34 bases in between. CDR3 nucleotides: TGTGCTCTTGGGGAGCTAAGGGCCACCCTTGCGGGATCCAATCATGGGCTCATCTTT. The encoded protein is CALGELRATLAGSNHGLIF.

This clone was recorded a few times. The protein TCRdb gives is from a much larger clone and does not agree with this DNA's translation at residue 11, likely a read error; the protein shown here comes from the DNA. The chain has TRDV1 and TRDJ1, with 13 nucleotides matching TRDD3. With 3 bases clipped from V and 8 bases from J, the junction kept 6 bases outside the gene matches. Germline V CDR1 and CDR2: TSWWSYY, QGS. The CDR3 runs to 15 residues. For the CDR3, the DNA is TGTGCTCTTGGGGACTGCACTGGGGGATACGCGAAACTCATCTTT. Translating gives CALGDCTGGYAKLIF.

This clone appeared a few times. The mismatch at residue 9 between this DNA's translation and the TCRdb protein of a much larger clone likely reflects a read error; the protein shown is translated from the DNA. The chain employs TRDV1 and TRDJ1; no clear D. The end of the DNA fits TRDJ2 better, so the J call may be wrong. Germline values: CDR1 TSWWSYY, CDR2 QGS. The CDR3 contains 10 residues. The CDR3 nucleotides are TGTGCTCTTGGGGGCACGAAACTCTTCTTT. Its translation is CALGGTKLFF.

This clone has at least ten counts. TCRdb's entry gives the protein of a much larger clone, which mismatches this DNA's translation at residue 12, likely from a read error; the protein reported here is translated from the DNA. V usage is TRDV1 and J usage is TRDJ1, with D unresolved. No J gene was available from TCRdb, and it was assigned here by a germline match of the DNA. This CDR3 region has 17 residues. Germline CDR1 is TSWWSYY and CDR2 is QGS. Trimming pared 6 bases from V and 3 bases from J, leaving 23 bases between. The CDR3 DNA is TGTGCTCTTGGACATCCTTTGCCGCCTAGTCCGGCCGATAAACTCATCTTT. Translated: CALGHPLPPSPADKLIF.

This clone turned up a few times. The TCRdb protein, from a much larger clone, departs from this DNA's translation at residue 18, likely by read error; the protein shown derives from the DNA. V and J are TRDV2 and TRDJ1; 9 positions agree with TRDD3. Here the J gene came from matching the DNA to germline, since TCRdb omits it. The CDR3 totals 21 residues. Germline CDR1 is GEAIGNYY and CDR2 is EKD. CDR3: CACDRLVPTSTGGQYTDRLIF. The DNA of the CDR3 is TGTGCCTGTGACCGCTTGGTTCCTACGAGTACTGGGGGACAGTACACCGATAGACTCATCTTT.

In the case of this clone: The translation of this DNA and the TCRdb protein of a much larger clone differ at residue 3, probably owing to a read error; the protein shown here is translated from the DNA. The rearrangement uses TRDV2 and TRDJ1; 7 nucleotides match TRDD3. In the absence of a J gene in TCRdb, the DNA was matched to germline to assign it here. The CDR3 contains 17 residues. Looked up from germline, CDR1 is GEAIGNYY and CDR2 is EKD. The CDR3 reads CARDTKRGYAPTDKLIF. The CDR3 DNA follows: TGTGCCCGTGACACTAAACGCGGATACGCTCCCACCGATAAACTCATCTTT.

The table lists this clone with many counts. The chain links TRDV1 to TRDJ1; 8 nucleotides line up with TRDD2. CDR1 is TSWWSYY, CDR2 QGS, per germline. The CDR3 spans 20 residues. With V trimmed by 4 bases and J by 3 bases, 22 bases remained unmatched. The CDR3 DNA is TGTGCTCTTGGGGTTCCCACTTCCTACTTCTCCGCGATACGGGCCGATAAACTCATCTTT. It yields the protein CALGVPTSYFSAIRADKLIF.

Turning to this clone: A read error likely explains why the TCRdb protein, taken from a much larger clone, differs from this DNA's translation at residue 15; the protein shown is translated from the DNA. The CDR3 loop is CALGGGDGYWGIQLTF. The CDR3 nucleotides read TGTGCTCTTGGGGGGGGAGACGGGTACTGGGGGATACAACTCACCTTT. V gene assignment gives TRDV1, but the J gene was left uncalled; the D call in the table, TRDD3, was not verified against the DNA. There are 16 residues in the CDR3. Germline lookup yields CDR1 TSWWSYY and CDR2 QGS.

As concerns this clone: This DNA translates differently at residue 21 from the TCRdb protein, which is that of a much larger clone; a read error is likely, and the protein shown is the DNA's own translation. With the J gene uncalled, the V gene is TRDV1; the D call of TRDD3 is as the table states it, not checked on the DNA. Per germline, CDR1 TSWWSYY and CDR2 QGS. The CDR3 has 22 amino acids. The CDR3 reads CALGVLIPTPDTYAGYTDKLTF. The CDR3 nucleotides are TGTGCTCTTGGGGTCCTTATTCCTACCCCTGATACTTACGCGGGATACACCGATAAACTCACCTTT.

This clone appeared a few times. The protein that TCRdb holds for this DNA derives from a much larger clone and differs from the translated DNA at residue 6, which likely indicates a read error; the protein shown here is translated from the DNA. The CDR3 region is CAFLPSKYTDKLIF. The CDR3 DNA reads as TGTGCCTTTTTACCCTCGAAGTACACCGATAAACTCATCTTT. The J gene is TRDJ1, the V gene TRDV3; no firm D call. CDR1 and CDR2 (germline): TVYSNPD, GDNSRS (reference sequence). The CDR3 spans 14 residues. V lost 2 bases and J lost 0, with 13 bases in between.

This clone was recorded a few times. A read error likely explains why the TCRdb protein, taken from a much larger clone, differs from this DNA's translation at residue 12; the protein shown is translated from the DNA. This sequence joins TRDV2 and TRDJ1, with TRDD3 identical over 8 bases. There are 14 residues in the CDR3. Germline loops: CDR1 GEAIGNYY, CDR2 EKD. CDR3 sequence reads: CACDPLGGTDKHIF. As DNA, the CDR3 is TGTGCCTGTGACCCACTGGGGGGTACCGATAAACACATCTTT.

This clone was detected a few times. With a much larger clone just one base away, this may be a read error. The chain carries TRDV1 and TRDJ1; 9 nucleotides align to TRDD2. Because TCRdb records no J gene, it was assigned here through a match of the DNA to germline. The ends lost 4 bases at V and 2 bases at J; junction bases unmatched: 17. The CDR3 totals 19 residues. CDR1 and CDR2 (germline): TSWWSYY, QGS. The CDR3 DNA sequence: TGTGCTCTTGGGGCACCTTCCTACTCTGGGGGCCGCCATACCGATAAACTCATCTTT. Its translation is CALGAPSYSGGRHTDKLIF.

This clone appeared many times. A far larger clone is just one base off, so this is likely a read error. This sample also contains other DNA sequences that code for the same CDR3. The CDR3 region has the DNA TGTGCCTGCGACACCTGGGACACCCGACAGATGTTTTTC. This translates into CACDTWDTRQMFF. V gene TRDV2 combines with J gene TRDJ3, with D unresolved. TCRdb records no J gene; here it was assigned by comparing the DNA to germline. The CDR3 consists of 13 residues. Germline CDR1 is GEAIGNYY and CDR2 is EKD.